This TCR beta chain was recovered during a study of chemoradiotherapy in HPV16-positive cancers. Study results and limitations: HPV-responsive T-cell expansion during chemoradiotherapy was linked to improved recurrence-free survival in HPV16-positive patients.

CDR1 and CDR2 (germline): SNHLY, FYNNEI. Trimming removed 6 bases from V and 5 bases from J; junction bases left unmatched: 12. This CDR3 contains 18 residues. About this clone itself: Its antigen is not identified.

Clones were read by immunoSEQ multiplex PCR, and TCRdb kept only the in-frame ones, dropping some. The sample has 1,500 to 2,000 clones; around 73% are singletons. The V call is TRBV2, the J call TRBJ2-5, with 16 bases identical to TRBD2. The receptor's source is a human donor with HPV-associated anogenital cancer. The sample here was tumor tissue, taken from a patient who underwent chemoradiotherapy. The chain's CDR3 is CASSPGLAGGSRLETQYF. CDR3 nucleotides: TGTGCCAGCAGCCCGGGACTAGCGGGGGGGTCCAGACTGGAGACCCAGTACTTC.